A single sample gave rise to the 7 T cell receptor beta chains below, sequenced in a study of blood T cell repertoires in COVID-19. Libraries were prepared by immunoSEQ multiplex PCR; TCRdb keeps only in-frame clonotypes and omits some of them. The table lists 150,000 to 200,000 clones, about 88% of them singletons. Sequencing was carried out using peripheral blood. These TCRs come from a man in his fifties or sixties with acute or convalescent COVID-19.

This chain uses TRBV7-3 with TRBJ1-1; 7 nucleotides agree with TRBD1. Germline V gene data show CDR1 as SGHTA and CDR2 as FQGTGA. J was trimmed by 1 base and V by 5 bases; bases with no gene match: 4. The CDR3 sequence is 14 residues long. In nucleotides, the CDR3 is TGTGCCAGCAGCCCGGGACAGTGGAACACTGAAGCTTTCTTT. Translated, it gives CASSPGQWNTEAFF.

The CDR3 spells CASSPETGPPHEQYV. The CDR3 nucleotides read TGTGCCAGCTCACCAGAGACAGGGCCCCCTCACGAGCAGTACGTC. The genes are TRBV18 and TRBJ2-7; 7 nucleotides line up with TRBD1. V lost 2 bases to trimming and J lost 5 bases; unmatched junction nucleotides: 9. The CDR3 is 15 amino acids. In germline, CDR1 is KGHSH, CDR2 LQKENI.

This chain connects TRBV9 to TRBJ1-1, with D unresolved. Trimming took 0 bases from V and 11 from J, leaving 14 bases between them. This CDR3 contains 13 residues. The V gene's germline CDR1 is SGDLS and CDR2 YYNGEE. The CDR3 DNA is TGTGCCAGCAGCGTAGAGGAGGGATCGCGGGCTTTCTTT. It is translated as CASSVEEGSRAFF.

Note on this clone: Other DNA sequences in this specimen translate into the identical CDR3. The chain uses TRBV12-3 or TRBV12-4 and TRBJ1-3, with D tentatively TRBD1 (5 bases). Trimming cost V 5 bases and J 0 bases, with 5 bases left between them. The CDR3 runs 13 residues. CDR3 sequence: CASSRGSGNTIYF. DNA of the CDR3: TGTGCCAGCAGTAGGGGCTCTGGAAACACCATATATTTT.

The DNA for the CDR3 is TGTGCCACCAGTGGGGAAGGGACAGACATCTATGGCTACACCTTC. It is translated as CATSGEGTDIYGYTF. This chain links TRBV24-1 with TRBJ1-2; 7 bases align to TRBD1. Looked up from germline, CDR1 is KGHDR and CDR2 is SFDVKD. Losses at the gene ends were 5 bases for V and 4 bases for J; bases not matched to a gene: 9. The CDR3 is 15 residues long.

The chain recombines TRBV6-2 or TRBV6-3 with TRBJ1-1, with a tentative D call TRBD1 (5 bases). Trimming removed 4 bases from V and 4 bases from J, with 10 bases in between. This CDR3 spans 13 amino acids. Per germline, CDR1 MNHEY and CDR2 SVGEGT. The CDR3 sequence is CASSFGRGTEAFF. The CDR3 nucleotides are TGTGCCAGCAGTTTTGGTAGGGGCACTGAAGCTTTCTTT.

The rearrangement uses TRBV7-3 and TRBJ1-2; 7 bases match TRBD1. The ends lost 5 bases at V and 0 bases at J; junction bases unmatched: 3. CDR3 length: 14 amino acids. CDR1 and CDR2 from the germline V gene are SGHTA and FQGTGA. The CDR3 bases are TGTGCCAGCAGCCCGGGGACAGCTAACTATGGCTACACCTTC. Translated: CASSPGTANYGYTF.